The clone carrying this T cell receptor beta chain was seen once. This sample stems from a study of memory CD4+ T cells and cytomegalovirus serostatus. About the study: Donors were healthy Belgian adults, about ten CMV seropositive and 20 to 30 seronegative.

The sort gate was single viable CD3+CD4+CD8-CD45RO+ cells for memory CD4+ T cells. Total CD4+ T cells were enriched by CD4 positive selection. This table comes from immunoSEQ multiplex PCR, and its TCRdb copy is limited to in-frame clones, with some not included. The table shows 40,000 to 55,000 clones, with 76% occurring only once. Germline-derived CDR1 and CDR2 are SGHNT and YYREEE (reference sequence). The CDR3 consists of 13 residues. Trimming left V 6 bases short and J 4 bases short, with 13 bases between. The chain recombines TRBV5-4 with TRBJ1-1; unclear D gene. The source is an adult in good health and CMV-seronegative. The sample taken for sequencing was memory CD4+ T cells from blood. CDR3: CASTRKDTTEAFF. The CDR3 DNA follows: TGTGCCAGCACCCGTAAAGATACCACTGAAGCTTTCTTT.